These 27 T cell receptor beta chains were all obtained from the same sample, sequenced in a study of T cell changes during pregnancy in multiple sclerosis. Sequencing was performed with immunoSEQ multiplex PCR; in TCRdb, only in-frame clones are kept and a portion is missing. In the table there are just over 90,000 clones, 91% of which are singletons. This specimen consisted of peripheral blood, obtained after pregnancy. The receptors come from a female donor in good health, enrolled as a control in a pregnancy study.

The V call is TRBV18, the J call TRBJ1-5; 8 bases match TRBD1. After removal of 3 bases from V and 1 base from J, the junction contained 2 bases not matched to a gene. The CDR3 is 15 amino acids. Germline assignment: CDR1 KGHSH and CDR2 LQKENI. The CDR3: CASSPDRGSNQPQHF. In DNA form, the CDR3 reads TGTGCCAGCTCACCCGACAGGGGAAGCAATCAGCCCCAGCATTTT. Full variable domain (rest looked up from reference TRBV18 and TRBJ1-5): NAGVMQNPRHLVRRRGQEARLRCSPMKGHSHVYWYRQLPEEGLKFMVYLQKENIIDESGMPKERFSAEFPKEGPSILRIQQVVRGDSAAYFCASSPDRGSNQPQHFGDGTRLSIL.

V usage is TRBV4-1 and J usage is TRBJ1-4, with 7 bases identical to TRBD1. The trim removed 1 base at V and 8 bases at J, leaving 7 bases unmatched. Germline assignment: CDR1 MGHRA and CDR2 YSYEKL. The CDR3 is 15 amino acids. CDR3 in amino acids: CASSQGQGVWEKLFF. The CDR3 DNA sequence: TGCGCCAGCAGCCAAGGACAGGGTGTTTGGGAAAAACTGTTTTTT.

The chain recombines TRBV6-6 with TRBJ1-1; D is possibly TRBD1 (6 bases). Trimming cost V 7 bases and J 6 bases, with 21 bases left between them. The CDR3 is 15 residues long. The germline V gene encodes CDR1 MNHNY and CDR2 SVGAGI (reference sequence). The CDR3: CASIYQAGTIPEAFF. CDR3 nucleotides: TGTGCCAGCATCTACCAGGCCGGGACAATCCCTGAAGCTTTCTTT.

The V call is TRBV28, the J call TRBJ1-4; D is uncertain. The CDR3 extends over 15 amino acids. Germline CDR1 MDHEN, CDR2 SYDVKM. The V and J ends lost 3 bases and 8 bases respectively, with 16 bases between them. The CDR3 protein is CASSFPRTSEEKLFF. The CDR3 DNA follows: TGTGCCAGCAGTTTCCCGCGTACGAGTGAGGAAAAACTGTTTTTT.

V and J are TRBV21-1 and TRBJ2-2; the table names TRBD1, a call not compared with the DNA. TRBV21-1 is marked as a pseudogene. This CDR3 comprises 20 residues. CDR3 residues: CASSKGQGQGRTSYTGELFF. CDR3 nucleotide sequence: TGTGCCAGCAGCAAAGGACAAGGACAGGGTCGAACATCCTACACCGGGGAGCTGTTTTTT.

The chain uses TRBV27 and TRBJ1-5; D is unresolved. V was shortened by 5 bases and J by 0 bases, with 11 bases between the two germline ends. CDR3 length equals 15 residues. CDR1 MNHEY and CDR2 SMNVEV come from the germline V gene (reference sequence). CDR3 sequence reads: CASSPRGSSNQPQHF. CDR3 in DNA: TGTGCCAGCAGTCCTCGGGGATCTAGCAATCAGCCCCAGCATTTT.

On this clone: This same CDR3 is encoded by further DNA sequences in the sample. V and J are TRBV5-1 and TRBJ1-6; 9 bases agree with TRBD1. Per the germline V gene, CDR1 is SGHRS and CDR2 is YFSETQ. V trimming: 4 bases; J trimming: 7 bases; junction bases outside the gene matches: 9. The CDR3 totals 16 residues. CDR3 DNA sequence: TGCGCCAGCAGCCTCACAGGGGGCGCGGAAAATTCACCCCTCCACTTT. Its translation is CASSLTGGAENSPLHF.

CDR3 DNA: TGTGCCACCAGCAGAGGGACATCCGTCACTGAAGCTTTCTTT. Translating it yields CATSRGTSVTEAFF. The chain has TRBV15 and TRBJ1-1, with a weak D call TRBD1 (5 bases). Germline values: CDR1 LNHNV, CDR2 YYDKDF (reference sequence). This CDR3 region has 14 residues. The V gene lost 1 base and the J gene lost 4 bases, with 10 bases spanning the gap.

The CDR3 reads CASSPLTRLAGGQSTGELFF. The CDR3 DNA reads TGTGCCAGCAGCCCCCTGACCCGACTAGCGGGGGGGCAGAGCACCGGGGAGCTGTTTTTT. The V call is TRBV13, the J call TRBJ2-2, with 14 positions matching TRBD2. The V segment lost 5 bases and the J segment 4 bases; nucleotides outside the gene matches: 15. CDR1 is PRHDT, CDR2 FYEKMQ, per germline (reference sequence). This CDR3 contains 20 residues.

The count of this clone is one. V usage is TRBV18 and J usage is TRBJ2-1, with 7 nucleotides matching TRBD2. CDR1 and CDR2 from the germline V gene are KGHSH and LQKENI. The ends lost 0 bases at V and 8 bases at J; junction bases unmatched: 10. The CDR3 has 16 amino acids. CDR3: CASSPPRTRGEDEQFF. CDR3 nucleotides: TGTGCCAGCTCACCACCAAGGACTAGGGGCGAAGATGAGCAGTTCTTC.

This chain links TRBV27 with TRBJ2-7, with D perhaps TRBD2 (5 bases). The CDR3 is 14 amino acids. Trimming took off 0 bases at V and 1 base at J, with 7 bases between the two ends. Per germline, CDR1 MNHEY and CDR2 SMNVEV (reference sequence). The CDR3 reads CASSLSGGSYEQYF. The DNA of the CDR3 is TGTGCCAGCAGTTTATCGGGCGGGTCCTACGAGCAGTACTTC.

V is TRBV5-6 and J is TRBJ1-2; no clear D. The CDR3 has 12 amino acids. Germline loops: CDR1 SGHDT, CDR2 YYEEEE. The V end lost 4 bases, the J end lost 8 bases, and 12 bases lay between the germline ends. The CDR3 here is CASSEGRGGYTF. CDR3 sequence (DNA): TGTGCCAGCAGCGAGGGCCGCGGGGGCTACACCTTC.

This chain links TRBV28 with TRBJ2-2; D may be TRBD2 (6 bases). The CDR3 totals 15 residues. The germline gives CDR1 MDHEN, CDR2 SYDVKM. The V end was cut by 4 bases, the J end by 6 bases, with 15 bases between. CDR3 sequence: CASSWAGTGAGELFF. The CDR3 DNA sequence: TGTGCCAGCAGTTGGGCGGGAACGGGGGCCGGGGAGCTGTTTTTT.

The rearrangement joins TRBV18 to TRBJ1-4; D is uncertain. V was shortened by 3 bases and J by 8 bases, with 13 bases between the two germline ends. In germline, CDR1 is KGHSH, CDR2 LQKENI. This CDR3 comprises 14 residues. As DNA, the CDR3 is TGTGCCAGCTCACCGAGGGAGGGAACAGAAAAACTGTTTTTT. Translation gives CASSPREGTEKLFF.

This chain joins TRBV11-3 and TRBJ2-5, with unresolved D. Germline CDR1 reads SGHNT; CDR2 reads YENEEA. Trimming removed 4 bases from V and 5 bases from J, with 11 bases in between. The CDR3 consists of 13 residues. The CDR3 DNA reads TGTGCCAGCAGCTCCACCCATCAGGAGACCCAGTACTTC. Translating gives CASSSTHQETQYF. Variable domain in full (rest from reference TRBV11-3 and TRBJ2-5): EAGVVQSPRYKIIEKKQPVAFWCNPISGHNTLYWYLQNLGQGPELLIRYENEEAVDDSQLPKDRFSAERLKGVDSTLKIQPAELGDSAVYLCASSSTHQETQYFGPGTRLLVL.

The chain recombines TRBV7-2 with TRBJ1-4; the D gene is possibly TRBD1 (6 bases). CDR1 is SGHTA and CDR2 is FQGNSA in the germline V gene. There are 16 residues in the CDR3. Between the trimmed V and J ends, which lost 2 bases and 0 bases, there was a span of 10 bases. As DNA, the CDR3 is TGTGCCAGCAGCTTAAGAGGGGGTGCAACTAATGAAAAACTGTTTTTT. It codes for CASSLRGGATNEKLFF. Looking up the rest from reference TRBV7-2 and TRBJ1-4 gives the full variable domain: GAGVSQSPSNKVTEKGKDVELRCDPISGHTALYWYRQSLGQGLEFLIYFQGNSAPDKSGLPSDRFSAERTGGSVSTLTIQRTQQEDSAVYLCASSLRGGATNEKLFFGSGTQLSVL.

The chain carries TRBV10-3 and TRBJ2-3; no clear D gene. The ends were cut back, 3 bases at V and 1 base at J, with 14 bases in the middle. Germline V gene sequence: CDR1 ENHRY, CDR2 SYGVKD. The CDR3 is 16 amino acids. Here the CDR3 DNA reads TGTGCCATCAGTGAAGGTGGCAGTGCGGGCACAGATACGCAGTATTTT. It encodes CAISEGGSAGTDTQYF.

V and J are TRBV5-1 and TRBJ2-7; D is perhaps TRBD1 (6 bases). V dropped 4 bases and J dropped 0 bases, with 11 bases sitting between them. CDR3 length: 14 amino acids. From germline, CDR1 is SGHRS and CDR2 YFSETQ. The CDR3 reads CASSPGTFSYEQYF. CDR3 nucleotide sequence: TGCGCCAGCAGCCCCGGGACATTCTCCTACGAGCAGTACTTC. Full variable domain (outside the CDR3, taken from reference TRBV5-1 and TRBJ2-7): KAGVTQTPRYLIKTRGQQVTLSCSPISGHRSVSWYQQTPGQGLQFLFEYFSETQRNKGNFPGRFSGRQFSNSRSEMNVSTLELGDSALYLCASSPGTFSYEQYFGPGTRLTVT.

At least ten counts were recorded for this clone. V is TRBV5-1 and J is TRBJ2-2; the match to TRBD1 covers 9 bases. The CDR3 is 15 residues long. CDR1 is SGHRS, CDR2 YFSETQ, per germline. Germline trimming cut 3 bases from V and 4 bases from J; bases unmatched to any gene: 4. This chain's CDR3 is CASSSGTGITGELFF. Written as DNA, the CDR3 is TGCGCCAGCAGCTCGGGGACAGGGATCACCGGGGAGCTGTTTTTT.

The V gene is TRBV2, the J gene TRBJ1-5; D might be TRBD1 (6 bases). The V end was cut by 3 bases, the J end by 7 bases, with 16 bases between. Germline V gene lookup returns CDR1 SNHLY and CDR2 FYNNEI. This CDR3 contains 15 residues. As DNA, the CDR3 is TGTGCCAGCAGTGATTTATGGATGGACAGACAGCCCCAGCATTTT. It codes for CASSDLWMDRQPQHF.

V is TRBV6-5 and J is TRBJ2-5, with D possibly TRBD2 on 5 matching bases. CDR3 length equals 14 residues. Germline V gene data show CDR1 as MNHEY and CDR2 as SVGAGI. V was cut by 7 bases and J by 2 bases, with 14 bases left in between. CDR3: CASTKSAAQETQYF. The CDR3 DNA sequence: TGTGCCAGCACGAAATCAGCGGCACAAGAGACCCAGTACTTC.

The chain carries TRBV19 and TRBJ1-2; a weak D match, TRBD1 (5 bases). The CDR3 has 14 amino acids. From germline, CDR1 is LNHDA and CDR2 SQIVND (reference sequence). Trimming stripped 3 bases from V and 2 bases from J, with 10 bases between. The CDR3 coding sequence is TGTGCCAGTAGTATTACGGGGGAGAACTATGGCTACACCTTC. This sequence encodes CASSITGENYGYTF. The variable domain in full, completed from reference TRBV19 and TRBJ1-2, reads DGGITQSPKYLFRKEGQNVTLSCEQNLNHDAMYWYRQDPGQGLRLIYYSQIVNDFQKGDIAEGYSVSREKKESFPLTVTSAQKNPTAFYLCASSITGENYGYTFGSGTRLTVV.

The count of this clone is one. CDR3 region: CASSFSGTYNEQFF. The DNA for the CDR3 is TGTGCCAGCAGCTTCTCGGGGACCTACAATGAGCAGTTCTTC. The V call is TRBV7-9, the J call TRBJ2-1, with a possible D match to TRBD2 (5 bases). CDR3 length: 14 residues. The germline gives CDR1 SEHNR, CDR2 FQNEAQ (reference sequence). The germline V and J ends were trimmed by 3 bases and 2 bases, with 8 bases remaining between them.

V usage is TRBV18 and J usage is TRBJ2-7, with D possibly matching TRBD2 (7 bases). Germline CDR1 and CDR2: KGHSH and LQKENI. Trimming took 0 bases from V and 6 from J, leaving 15 bases between them. This CDR3 region has 15 residues. The CDR3 loop is CASSPPRGGRGEQYF. The DNA for the CDR3 is TGTGCCAGCTCACCACCTAGGGGGGGCCGTGGCGAGCAGTACTTC.

The chain recombines TRBV28 with TRBJ2-7; D gene ambiguous. V lost 6 bases and J lost 1, with 7 bases in between. CDR3 length: 12 residues. CDR1 and CDR2 (germline): MDHEN, SYDVKM. CDR3 residues: CASRSDSYEQYF. The CDR3 DNA is TGTGCCAGCAGATCAGATTCCTACGAGCAGTACTTC.

This clone was seen more than once but under ten times. The gene calls are TRBV4-3 and TRBJ1-6; no clear D. Germline assignment: CDR1 LGHNA and CDR2 YSLEER. The CDR3 contains 14 residues. V lost 3 bases and J lost 0, with 3 bases in between. CDR3 bases: TGCGCCAGCAGCCAGAGCTCCTATAATTCACCCCTCCACTTT. Its protein product is CASSQSSYNSPLHF.

The chain is built from TRBV6-6 and TRBJ1-5; D might be TRBD1 (6 bases). CDR3 length equals 15 residues. V shed 7 bases and J shed 0 bases, with 13 bases lying between them. CDR1 MNHNY and CDR2 SVGAGI come from the germline V gene (reference sequence). The CDR3 region has the DNA TGTGCCAGCACCGAGGGGGGGGTTAGCAATCAGCCCCAGCATTTT. Encoded protein: CASTEGGVSNQPQHF.